The 16 T cell receptor beta chains in this list originate from one sample, sequenced in a study of blood T cell repertoires in COVID-19 (dated by TCRdb to the early 2020s). Library generation was performed with the immunoSEQ multiplex PCR assay. Drawn from immuneACCESS, this table holds only the in-frame rearrangements with V and J called that TCRdb kept. Clones are partly lost; checked studies trace under half to an unresolved V gene and leave the rest unexplained. For this sample there are fewer than 300,000 clones; more than 85% appear just once. The ten largest clonotypes hold more than 0.75% of the sample. The specimen sequenced was peripheral blood. Every receptor here comes from a man aged 25-45 years with acute or convalescent COVID-19.

The chain joins TRBV6-6 to TRBJ1-2; 9 nucleotides match TRBD1. Losses at the gene ends were 5 bases for V and 0 bases for J; bases not matched to a gene: 19. The CDR3 extends over 20 amino acids. Per germline, CDR1 MNHNY and CDR2 SVGAGI (reference sequence). The CDR3 bases are TGTGCCAGCAGTCGTAACCAACCTACAGGGGGCGCAAGGACTAACTATGGCTACACCTTC. As protein: CASSRNQPTGGARTNYGYTF.

Here the CDR3 reads CASSPPRGLITEAFF. CDR3 DNA sequence: TGTGCCAGCAGTCCACCCAGGGGGTTGATAACTGAAGCTTTCTTT. V is TRBV28 and J is TRBJ1-1, with 7 bases fitting TRBD1. Per the germline V gene, CDR1 is MDHEN and CDR2 is SYDVKM. The CDR3 contains 15 residues. V shed 5 bases, J shed 5 bases, and the junction held 11 bases outside the gene matches.

This chain joins TRBV28 and TRBJ1-1, with D uncertain. Trimming removed 2 bases from V and 6 bases from J, with 13 bases in between. The CDR3 loop spans 14 amino acids. In germline, CDR1 is MDHEN, CDR2 SYDVKM. The CDR3 region is CASSLASRRAEAFF. For the CDR3, the DNA is TGTGCCAGCAGTTTAGCCTCTAGGAGGGCTGAAGCTTTCTTT. The whole variable domain, filled in from reference TRBV28 and TRBJ1-1, reads DVKVTQSSRYLVKRTGEKVFLECVQDMDHENMFWYRQDPGLGLRLIYFSYDVKMKEKGDIPEGYSVSREKKERFSLILESASTNQTSMYLCASSLASRRAEAFFGQGTRLTVV.

The V gene is TRBV12-3 or TRBV12-4, the J gene TRBJ2-7; D possibly corresponds to TRBD1 (6 bases). Trimming shortened V by 5 bases and J by 7 bases, and 15 bases separated the two germline ends. CDR3 length: 13 amino acids. The DNA for the CDR3 is TGTGCCAGCAGTCTCAGGGGTTTAGGGGAGCAGTACTTC. Its translation: CASSLRGLGEQYF.

The rearrangement joins TRBV1 to TRBJ2-1; the D call in the table, TRBD2, was not verified against the DNA. TRBV1 is termed a pseudogene. The CDR3 contains 16 residues. CDR3 DNA sequence: TGCACCAGCTTAAAGTTTGGAGCGGGGGGCTACAATGAGCAGTTCTTC. Amino acid sequence: CTSLKFGAGGYNEQFF.

The chain recombines TRBV7-9 with TRBJ2-7, with D possibly TRBD2 on 5 matching bases. Germline CDR1 is SEHNR and CDR2 is FQNEAQ (reference sequence). The V end was cut by 1 base, the J end by 5 bases, with 12 bases between. This CDR3 has 14 residues. CDR3 sequence (DNA): TGTGCCAGCAGCTTAGGAGGGAGACCCCACGAGCAGTACTTC. Its translation: CASSLGGRPHEQYF.

The rearrangement links TRBV5-1 to TRBJ2-7, with TRBD2 identical over 10 bases. CDR3 length equals 14 residues. Germline V gene data show CDR1 as SGHRS and CDR2 as YFSETQ. J was trimmed by 7 bases and V by 2 bases; bases with no gene match: 6. The CDR3 here is CASSLSGRGYEQYF. The CDR3 nucleotides are TGCGCCAGCAGCTTAAGCGGGAGGGGGTATGAGCAGTACTTC.

The count of this clone is one. The chain uses TRBV9 and TRBJ2-7, with 9 nucleotides matching TRBD1. The V and J ends lost 3 bases and 3 bases, in that order; junction bases with no gene match: 7. CDR1 SGDLS and CDR2 YYNGEE come from the germline V gene. The CDR3 runs 15 residues. In DNA form, the CDR3 reads TGTGCCAGCAGCGCGGGACAGGGTGAACTCTACGAGCAGTACTTC. This gives the protein CASSAGQGELYEQYF.

The CDR3 loop is CASSLLLQMYNEQFF. The DNA for the CDR3 is TGTGCCAGCAGCCTCTTATTACAGATGTACAATGAGCAGTTCTTC. The V call is TRBV7-9, the J call TRBJ2-1; no clear D gene. The length of the CDR3 is 15 residues. The V gene lost 5 bases and the J gene lost 4 bases, with 15 bases spanning the gap. CDR1 SEHNR and CDR2 FQNEAQ come from the germline V gene (reference sequence).

This clone has a handful of counts. V is TRBV2 and J is TRBJ1-2, with D possibly being TRBD1 (5 bases). Germline V gene lookup returns CDR1 SNHLY and CDR2 FYNNEI. Trimming removed 4 bases at V and 8 bases at J, with 14 bases between. The CDR3 extends over 13 amino acids. CDR3 bases: TGTGCCAGCAGTGCCCAGGGATCGGAAGGCTACACCTTC. It codes for CASSAQGSEGYTF.

J is TRBJ2-2 and V is TRBV5-1; D is uncertain. Trimming took 3 bases from V and 0 from J, leaving 18 bases between them. This CDR3 has 18 residues. Germline-derived CDR1 and CDR2 are SGHRS and YFSETQ. The chain's CDR3 is CASSSNPQAQANTGELFF. In DNA form, the CDR3 reads TGCGCCAGCAGCTCTAACCCTCAAGCCCAAGCGAACACCGGGGAGCTGTTTTTT.

V is TRBV23-1 and J is TRBJ1-5; no definite D call. TRBV23-1 is sorted into the ORF group, with uncertain function. V was clipped by 3 bases and J by 8 bases, with 8 bases between them. The CDR3 has 12 residues. In DNA, the CDR3 is TGCGCCAGCAGTCAGTGTTCGGAGCCCCAGCATTTT. Translation gives CASSQCSEPQHF.

CDR3 residues: CASSVRLDTQYF. As DNA, the CDR3 is TGTGCCAGCAGCGTGAGACTTGATACGCAGTATTTT. The genes are TRBV9 and TRBJ2-3; no clear D. Per germline, CDR1 SGDLS and CDR2 YYNGEE. This CDR3 contains 12 residues. The ends were cut back, 2 bases at V and 6 bases at J, with 7 bases in the middle.

V usage is TRBV30 and J usage is TRBJ2-1; D gene unclear. Germline V lookup: CDR1 GTSNPN, CDR2 SVGIG (reference sequence). V lost 7 bases, J lost 3 bases, and 16 bases lay in between. This CDR3 is 14 amino acids long. Written as DNA, the CDR3 is TGTGCCTTAAACCGGCCTAGTCACTACAATGAGCAGTTCTTC. Translation gives CALNRPSHYNEQFF.

The chain links TRBV28 to TRBJ2-2; weak D call: TRBD1 (6 bases). The V end was cut by 6 bases, the J end by 6 bases, with 11 bases between. The germline V gene encodes CDR1 MDHEN and CDR2 SYDVKM. The CDR3 is 13 residues long. The CDR3 DNA sequence: TGTGCCAGCAGCGCTACAGGGCCCGGGGAGCTGTTTTTT. Protein product: CASSATGPGELFF.

V gene TRBV7-9 combines with J gene TRBJ1-4; D is possibly TRBD1 (6 bases). Germline V gene sequence: CDR1 SEHNR, CDR2 FQNEAQ (reference sequence). V was trimmed by 3 bases and J by 3 bases, leaving 8 bases between them. The CDR3 is 14 residues long. The CDR3 sequence: CASSLTGPNEKLFF. CDR3 nucleotide sequence: TGTGCCAGCAGCTTGACAGGCCCTAATGAAAAACTGTTTTTT. The full variable domain, rest sourced from reference TRBV7-9 and TRBJ1-4, is DTGVSQNPRHKITKRGQNVTFRCDPISEHNRLYWYRQTLGQGPEFLTYFQNEAQLEKSRLLSDRFSAERPKGSFSTLEIQRTEQGDSAMYLCASSLTGPNEKLFFGSGTQLSVL.